This entry lists 7 T cell receptor beta chains sequenced from one sample in a study of blood T cell repertoires in COVID-19. Measured with immunoSEQ multiplex PCR; TCRdb has only the in-frame clones, and not every one. The data contain approximately 150,000 clones, roughly 85% of them singletons. Sequencing was done on a sample of peripheral blood. Receptors originate from a human donor with acute or convalescent COVID-19. The donor label of this sample is uncertain.

This clone was found once. The rearrangement uses TRBV19 and TRBJ1-5, with D perhaps TRBD1 (5 bases). Trimming left V 5 bases short and J 8 bases short, with 37 bases between. CDR1 is LNHDA, CDR2 SQIVND, per germline (reference sequence). The CDR3 is made up of 21 amino acids. CDR3 coding DNA: TGTGCCAGTAGTTTATTTTTTGTCCAGGGCAGTCGGGCCAGTAGAGGCAAGCCCCAGCATTTT. It codes for CASSLFFVQGSRASRGKPQHF.

V is TRBV5-1 and J is TRBJ2-1; no clear D gene. The germline CDR1 and CDR2 sequences are SGHRS and YFSETQ. The CDR3 contains 15 residues. Trimming removed 0 bases at V and 9 bases at J, with 16 bases between. Here the CDR3 reads CASSLAASFLGEQFF. In nucleotides, the CDR3 is TGCGCCAGCAGCTTGGCGGCTAGTTTTTTAGGTGAGCAGTTCTTC.

The V and J genes are TRBV15 and TRBJ2-2; 8 bases are a match to TRBD1. V shed 3 bases, J shed 4 bases, and the junction held 4 bases outside the gene matches. This CDR3 spans 15 amino acids. Germline V CDR1 and CDR2: LNHNV, YYDKDF (reference sequence). This CDR3 reads CATSSQGAGTGELFF. The CDR3 DNA follows: TGTGCCACCAGCAGCCAGGGGGCGGGCACCGGGGAGCTGTTTTTT.

The J gene is TRBJ2-7, the V gene TRBV5-8; perhaps TRBD1 as D (5 bases). CDR1 is SGHTS, CDR2 YDEGEE, per germline. The CDR3 runs 16 residues. V gave up 1 base and J gave up 6 bases, with 20 bases separating them. CDR3 loop: CASSLYLDSISVEQYF. For the CDR3, the DNA is TGTGCCAGCAGCTTGTACCTTGACAGTATTTCGGTCGAGCAGTACTTC.

V is TRBV2 and J is TRBJ1-1, with D unresolved. Per the germline V gene, CDR1 is SNHLY and CDR2 is FYNNEI. Trimming shortened V by 8 bases and J by 2 bases, and 15 bases separated the two germline ends. This CDR3 is 14 amino acids long. CDR3 in amino acids: CASCWAALNTEAFF. Written as DNA, the CDR3 is TGTGCCAGCTGTTGGGCAGCTCTTAACACTGAAGCTTTCTTT.

The chain has TRBV9 and TRBJ1-2; TRBD1 might be the D (6 bases). Germline lookup yields CDR1 SGDLS and CDR2 YYNGEE. Trimming shortened V by 4 bases and J by 1 base, and 14 bases separated the two germline ends. The CDR3 extends over 15 amino acids. The DNA for the CDR3 is TGTGCCAGCAGCCCGGCCGGACAGATTAACTATGGCTACACCTTC. This encodes CASSPAGQINYGYTF.

With regard to this clone: Within the sample, other DNA sequences also encode this same CDR3. The V and J genes are TRBV3-1 (or the pseudogene TRBV3-2) and TRBJ1-5; possible D gene TRBD1, 5 bases. CDR1 is LGHDT, CDR2 YNNKEL, per germline (reference sequence). This CDR3 has 14 residues. Trimming shortened V by 2 bases and J by 1 base, and 6 bases separated the two germline ends. Here the CDR3 DNA reads TGTGCCAGCAGCCAACAGGGAAGCAATCAGCCCCAGCATTTT. Encoded protein: CASSQQGSNQPQHF.